The clone carrying this T cell receptor (beta chain) was observed once. Its antigen remains unknown. The data are from a study of siplizumab effects on memory and regulatory T cells. Study conclusions and caveats: Unstimulated subset assignment was obtained for only a minor fraction of alloreactive clones.

CDR1 is SEHNR, CDR2 FQNEAQ, per germline (reference sequence). CDR3 size: 14 residues. With 3 bases removed from V and 0 bases from J, the gap between germline ends came to 8 bases. TCRdb's copy holds only in-frame clones and misses some; the assay was immunoSEQ multiplex PCR. The sample lists some 120,000 clones, about 93% occurring once. The chain joins TRBV7-9 to TRBJ1-1; TRBD1 might be the D (5 bases). The sequencing input was non-Treg CD4+ T cells sorted from blood. The clonotype comes from a human donor in good health. Written as DNA, the CDR3 is TGTGCCAGCAGCTTCGGGACGCTGAACACTGAAGCTTTCTTT. This translates into CASSFGTLNTEAFF.